This TCR beta chain was found in a study of response to subunit inactivated influenza vaccine. This clonotype was seen once. Its antigen is currently unknown. Study-wide results and limits: Each seasonal flu vaccination may recruit only limited new T cells, authors suggested.

Trimming removed 1 base at V and 5 bases at J, with 11 bases between. There are 14 residues in the CDR3. Germline loops: CDR1 SGHDN, CDR2 FVKESK. In TCRdb, the RT-PCR reads were re-called with MiXCR into one record per CDR3 protein. The sample gives 600,000 to 700,000 distinct CDR3 sequences, around 13% of which show up once; 7.5% to 9% is in the top ten. The sequence was collected from a man aged 50-60 years who received an inactivated influenza vaccine. The rearrangement joins TRBV14 to TRBJ1-2; D not resolved. Source: PBMCs from blood, taken around 14 days before vaccination. The DNA of the CDR3 is TGTGCCAGCAGCCAAGGAAGGAACTGGTATGGCTACACCTTC. This encodes CASSQGRNWYGYTF. Using reference TRBV14 and TRBJ1-2 for the parts outside the CDR3, the full variable domain is EAGVTQFPSHSVIEKGQTVTLRCDPISGHDNLYWYRRVMGKEIKFLLHFVKESKQDESGMPNNRFLAERTGGTYSTLKVQPAELEDSGVYFCASSQGRNWYGYTFGSGTRLTVV.